This section outlines one T cell receptor beta chain sequence together with its context. What it recognizes is unknown. This table comes from immunoSEQ multiplex PCR, and its TCRdb copy is limited to in-frame clones, with some not included. This repertoire shows 50,000 to 80,000 clones, about 80% found once; its top ten account for 2.1%. This sample stems from a study of OX40 agonist ivuxolimab in advanced cancers. Study overall: Earlier treatment with anti-PD-1, anti-PD-L1 or anti-CTLA-4 was permitted, and roughly 40% had received some. Overall study findings and caveats: Expanded clones were, on average, more numerous in CD8+ T cells than in CD4+.

Between the trimmed V and J ends, which lost 3 bases and 2 bases, there was a span of 11 bases. The CDR3 spans 14 residues. Looked up from germline, CDR1 is SGDLS and CDR2 is YYNGEE. Sampling times: baseline, cycle 4 day 1, cycle 7 day 1. Material: CD4+ or CD8+ T cells sorted from blood, obtained in a trial of the OX40 agonist ivuxolimab. The sequence derives from an adult with an advanced solid tumor such as melanoma, head and neck, liver or kidney cancer. V is TRBV9 and J is TRBJ2-5; D possibly corresponds to TRBD1 (6 bases). CDR3 residues: CASSETGKQETQYF. CDR3 bases: TGTGCCAGCAGCGAGACAGGCAAACAAGAGACCCAGTACTTC. Combining the CDR3 with reference TRBV9 and TRBJ2-5 gives the whole variable domain DSGVTQTPKHLITATGQRVTLRCSPRSGDLSVYWYQQSLDQGLQFLIQYYNGEERAKGNILERFSAQQFPDLHSELNLSSLELGDSALYFCASSETGKQETQYFGPGTRLLVL.